One and the same sample provided the 9 T cell receptor beta chains below, sequenced in a study of vaccination effects on CD4 cells after COVID-19. For these TCRs, the target antigens are not known. ViraFEST used viral peptide pools to expand antigen-specific CD4+ T cells before sequencing. The culture ran for around ten days before CD4+ T cells were isolated. Vaccine recipients lacked prior SARS-CoV-2 infection and had negative nucleocapsid antibodies. Assay: immunoSEQ multiplex PCR; the TCRdb copy retains only in-frame clones and omits some. The sample yields around 45,000 clones, roughly 72% seen once. This specimen consisted of CD4+ T cells from PBMCs cultured with SARS-CoV-2 spike peptides, obtained before COVID-19 vaccination. The receptor set was obtained from a human donor who received a COVID-19 vaccine.

CDR3 nucleotides: TGTGCCACCAGTGATGTAGCGGGGGGGCCAGTTCGTGAGCAGTTCTTC. Protein sequence: CATSDVAGGPVREQFF. The chain carries TRBV24-1 and TRBJ2-1, with 11 bases that match TRBD2. From germline, CDR1 is KGHDR and CDR2 SFDVKD. J was trimmed by 9 bases and V by 3 bases; bases with no gene match: 9. The CDR3 sequence is 16 residues long.

V and J are TRBV3-1 (or the pseudogene TRBV3-2) and TRBJ2-3, with 7 positions matching TRBD2. CDR3 size: 16 residues. Germline V lookup: CDR1 LGHDT, CDR2 YNNKEL (reference sequence). V was pared by 0 bases and J by 1 base, with 4 bases of the junction left unmatched. The CDR3 here is CASSQDRLAGTDTQYF. The CDR3 DNA sequence: TGTGCCAGCAGCCAAGATCGGCTAGCGGGCACAGATACGCAGTATTTT.

This rearrangement joins TRBV24-1 to TRBJ1-5; 8 positions agree with TRBD1. Germline lookup yields CDR1 KGHDR and CDR2 SFDVKD. V was clipped by 2 bases and J by 4 bases; unmatched bases: 3. CDR3 length: 15 residues. The CDR3 nucleotides are TGTGCCACCAGTGATTCAGGACAGGGTAATCAGCCCCAGCATTTT. This sequence encodes CATSDSGQGNQPQHF.

This chain links TRBV18 with TRBJ1-5; 7 bases agree with TRBD1. Losses at the gene ends were 3 bases for V and 1 base for J; bases not matched to a gene: 6. CDR3 size: 16 residues. Germline CDR1 reads KGHSH; CDR2 reads LQKENI. The CDR3 region has the DNA TGTGCCAGCTCACCTCCCGACAGGGTGAGCAATCAGCCCCAGCATTTT. Protein sequence: CASSPPDRVSNQPQHF.

The chain links TRBV7-3 to TRBJ2-3; D possibly matches TRBD1 or TRBD2 (5 bases each). V lost 2 bases to trimming and J lost 4 bases, with 16 bases between them. Germline V gene lookup returns CDR1 SGHTA and CDR2 FQGTGA. This CDR3 has 16 amino acids. CDR3 DNA: TGTGCCAGCAGCTTACAGGGAGTTCTAGGGGCAGATACGCAGTATTTT. Protein: CASSLQGVLGADTQYF.

The chain combines TRBV6-5 with TRBJ2-7; possibly TRBD2 for D (6 bases). V was trimmed by 2 bases and J by 0 bases, leaving 8 bases between them. The CDR3 extends over 14 amino acids. Germline CDR1 is MNHEY and CDR2 is SVGAGI. CDR3 sequence (DNA): TGTGCCAGCAGTTACGGGGGGTTCTCCTACGAGCAGTACGTC. Protein sequence: CASSYGGFSYEQYV.

The chain links TRBV10-3 to TRBJ1-2, with unresolved D. Germline CDR1 ENHRY, CDR2 SYGVKD. The CDR3 totals 13 residues. V was pared by 3 bases and J by 0 bases, with 5 bases between. CDR3 region: CAISDRANYGYTF. The CDR3 nucleotides read TGTGCCATCAGTGACCGGGCTAACTATGGCTACACCTTC.

This chain connects TRBV5-1 to TRBJ1-3; D gene ambiguous. V was pared by 0 bases and J by 1 base, with 5 bases between. From germline, CDR1 is SGHRS and CDR2 YFSETQ. The CDR3 totals 14 residues. CDR3 sequence reads: CASSLGSSGNTIYF. In DNA, the CDR3 is TGCGCCAGCAGCTTGGGCAGTTCTGGAAACACCATATATTTT.

The gene calls are TRBV11-2 and TRBJ2-7; 11 nucleotides agree with TRBD2. CDR3 size: 15 residues. V gave up 1 base and J gave up 6 bases; unmatched junction bases: 5. The germline CDR1 and CDR2 sequences are SGHAT and FQNNGV. The CDR3 bases are TGTGCCAGCAGCTTAGTAGCGGGGGGGCCGGGCGAGCAGTACGTC. Translated, it gives CASSLVAGGPGEQYV.